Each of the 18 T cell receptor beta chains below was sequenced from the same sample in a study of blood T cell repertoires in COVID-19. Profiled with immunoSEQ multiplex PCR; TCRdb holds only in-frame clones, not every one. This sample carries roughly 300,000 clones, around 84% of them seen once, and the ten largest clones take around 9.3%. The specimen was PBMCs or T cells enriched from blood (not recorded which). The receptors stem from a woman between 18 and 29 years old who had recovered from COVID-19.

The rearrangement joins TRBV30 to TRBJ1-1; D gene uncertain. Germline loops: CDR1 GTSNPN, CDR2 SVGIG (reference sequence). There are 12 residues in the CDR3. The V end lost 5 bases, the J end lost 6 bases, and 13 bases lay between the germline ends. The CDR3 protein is CAWGPRLSEAFF. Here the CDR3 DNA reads TGTGCCTGGGGCCCGCGGCTCTCTGAAGCTTTCTTT. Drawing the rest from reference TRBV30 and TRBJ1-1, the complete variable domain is SQTIHQWPATLVQPVGSPLSLECTVEGTSNPNLYWYRQAAGRGLQLLFYSVGIGQISSEVPQNLSASRPQDRQFILSSKKLLLSDSGFYLCAWGPRLSEAFFGQGTRLTVV.

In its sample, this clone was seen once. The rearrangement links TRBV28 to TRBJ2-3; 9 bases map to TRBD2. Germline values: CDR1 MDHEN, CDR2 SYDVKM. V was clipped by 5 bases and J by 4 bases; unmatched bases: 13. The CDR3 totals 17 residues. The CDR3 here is CASSPENVAGVADTQYF. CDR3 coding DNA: TGTGCCAGCAGTCCTGAGAATGTAGCGGGAGTGGCAGATACGCAGTATTTT.

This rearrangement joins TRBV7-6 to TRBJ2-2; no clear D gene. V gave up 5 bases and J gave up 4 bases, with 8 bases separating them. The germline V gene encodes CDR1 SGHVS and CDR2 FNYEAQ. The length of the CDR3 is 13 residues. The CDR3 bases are TGTGCCAGCAGCCCCACTATCACCGGGGAGCTGTTTTTT. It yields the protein CASSPTITGELFF.

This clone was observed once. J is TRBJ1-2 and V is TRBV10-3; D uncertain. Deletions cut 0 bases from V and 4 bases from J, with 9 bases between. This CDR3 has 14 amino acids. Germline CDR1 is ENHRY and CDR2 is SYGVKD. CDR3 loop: CAISESREGYGYTF. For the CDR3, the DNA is TGTGCCATCAGTGAGTCCCGGGAGGGCTATGGCTACACCTTC.

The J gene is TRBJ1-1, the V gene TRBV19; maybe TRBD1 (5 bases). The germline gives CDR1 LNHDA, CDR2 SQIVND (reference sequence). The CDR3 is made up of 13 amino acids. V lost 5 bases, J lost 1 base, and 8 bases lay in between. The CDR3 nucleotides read TGTGCCAGTAGTCTACAGGAGAACACTGAAGCTTTCTTT. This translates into CASSLQENTEAFF.

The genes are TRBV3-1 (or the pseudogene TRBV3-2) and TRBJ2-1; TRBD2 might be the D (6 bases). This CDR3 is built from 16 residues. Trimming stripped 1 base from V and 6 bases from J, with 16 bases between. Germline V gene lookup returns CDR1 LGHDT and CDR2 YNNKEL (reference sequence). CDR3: CASSQGSGPWANEQFF. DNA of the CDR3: TGTGCCAGCAGCCAAGGAAGCGGGCCCTGGGCCAATGAGCAGTTCTTC.

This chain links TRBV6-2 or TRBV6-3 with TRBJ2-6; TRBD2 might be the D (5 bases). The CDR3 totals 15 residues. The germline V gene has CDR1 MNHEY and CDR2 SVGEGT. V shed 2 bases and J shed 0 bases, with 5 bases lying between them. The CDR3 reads CASSYEGSGANVLTF. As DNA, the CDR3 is TGTGCCAGCAGTTACGAGGGCTCTGGGGCCAACGTCCTGACTTTC.

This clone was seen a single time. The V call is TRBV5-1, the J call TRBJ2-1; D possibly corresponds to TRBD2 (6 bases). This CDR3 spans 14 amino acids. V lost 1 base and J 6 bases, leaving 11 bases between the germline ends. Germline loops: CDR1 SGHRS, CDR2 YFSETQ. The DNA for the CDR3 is TGCGCCAGCAGCTTGAGAGTTAGCGGCAATGAGCAGTTCTTC. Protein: CASSLRVSGNEQFF.

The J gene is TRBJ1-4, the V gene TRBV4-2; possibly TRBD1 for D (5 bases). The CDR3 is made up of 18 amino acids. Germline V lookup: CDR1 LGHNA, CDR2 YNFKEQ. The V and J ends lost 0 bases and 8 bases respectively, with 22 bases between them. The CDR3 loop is CASSQDSAFRQGGEKLFF. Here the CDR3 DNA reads TGTGCCAGCAGCCAAGATAGTGCTTTCAGGCAGGGTGGAGAAAAACTGTTTTTT.

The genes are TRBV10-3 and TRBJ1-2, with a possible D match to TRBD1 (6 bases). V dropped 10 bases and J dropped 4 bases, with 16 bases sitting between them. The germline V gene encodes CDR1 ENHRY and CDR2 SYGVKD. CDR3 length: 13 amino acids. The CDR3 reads CATSGDTSYGYTF. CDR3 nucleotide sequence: TGTGCCACCTCAGGGGATACAAGCTATGGCTACACCTTC.

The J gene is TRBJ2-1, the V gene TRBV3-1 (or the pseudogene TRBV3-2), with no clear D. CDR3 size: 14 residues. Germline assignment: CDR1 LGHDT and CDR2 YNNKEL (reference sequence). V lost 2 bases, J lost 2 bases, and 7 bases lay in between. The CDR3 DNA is TGTGCCAGCAGCCAAATTTCAACCTACAATGAGCAGTTCTTC. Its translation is CASSQISTYNEQFF.

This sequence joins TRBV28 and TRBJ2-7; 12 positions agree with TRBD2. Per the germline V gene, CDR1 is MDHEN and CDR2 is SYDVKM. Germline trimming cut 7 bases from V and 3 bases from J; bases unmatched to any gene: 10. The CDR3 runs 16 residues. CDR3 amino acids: CASTLRWTSGVYEQYF. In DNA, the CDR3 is TGTGCCAGCACCCTAAGGTGGACTAGCGGGGTCTACGAGCAGTACTTC.

The CDR3 nucleotides read TGTGCCAGCAGTGGGTACGGGACCCGGGGGGGGACCCAGTACTTC. Translation gives CASSGYGTRGGTQYF. The chain carries TRBV4-2 and TRBJ2-5, with TRBD2 matching over 8 bases. Germline CDR1 is LGHNA and CDR2 is YNFKEQ. With 6 bases clipped from V and 7 bases from J, the junction kept 13 bases outside the gene matches. The CDR3 is 15 amino acids.

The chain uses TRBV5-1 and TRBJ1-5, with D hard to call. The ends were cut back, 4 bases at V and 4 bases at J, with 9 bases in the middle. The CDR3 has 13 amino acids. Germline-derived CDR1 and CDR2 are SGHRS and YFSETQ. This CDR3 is CASSQEENQPQHF. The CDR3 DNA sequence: TGCGCCAGCAGCCAGGAGGAGAATCAGCCCCAGCATTTT.

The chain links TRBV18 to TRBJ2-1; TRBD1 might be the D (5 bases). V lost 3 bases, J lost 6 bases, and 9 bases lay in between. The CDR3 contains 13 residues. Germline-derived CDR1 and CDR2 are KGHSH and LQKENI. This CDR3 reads CASSPMQGNEQFF. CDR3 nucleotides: TGTGCCAGCTCACCCATGCAGGGCAATGAGCAGTTCTTC.

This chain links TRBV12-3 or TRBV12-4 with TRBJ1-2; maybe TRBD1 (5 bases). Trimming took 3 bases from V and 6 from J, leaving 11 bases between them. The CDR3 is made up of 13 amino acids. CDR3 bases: TGTGCCAGCAGTTTGGGGGGTCTTCATGGCTACACCTTC. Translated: CASSLGGLHGYTF.

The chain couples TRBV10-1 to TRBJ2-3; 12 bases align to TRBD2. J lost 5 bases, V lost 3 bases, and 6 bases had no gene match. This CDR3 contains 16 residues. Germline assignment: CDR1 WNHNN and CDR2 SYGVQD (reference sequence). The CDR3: CASSDRLAGVKDTQYF. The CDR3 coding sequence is TGCGCCAGCAGTGATCGACTAGCGGGGGTAAAAGATACGCAGTATTTT.

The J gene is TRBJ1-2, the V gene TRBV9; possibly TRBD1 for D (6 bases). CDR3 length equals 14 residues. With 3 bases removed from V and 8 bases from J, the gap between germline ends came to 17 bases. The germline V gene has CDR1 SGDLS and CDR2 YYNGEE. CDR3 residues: CASSAGDTTWGYTF. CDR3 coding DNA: TGTGCCAGCAGCGCCGGGGACACGACGTGGGGCTACACCTTC.